This passage covers 6 T cell receptor beta chains from one sample sequenced in a study of blood T cells in healthy people across ages. Together with a sample-barcoded 5' primer, a J-beta primer mix was included in a second PCR lasting roughly 6 to 12 cycles. TCRdb ran MiXCR on the 5' RACE reads and lists one entry per CDR3 protein. Of roughly 680,000 distinct CDR3 sequences detected, under 65% appear once; the ten largest clones hold about 13%. Sequencing was performed on blood. These receptor sequences come from a woman older than 75 in good health.

This clonotype has a count of ten or more. V and J are TRBV6-5 and TRBJ2-1; 12 bases are shared with TRBD2. Germline lookup yields CDR1 MNHEY and CDR2 SVGAGI. The junction had 10 bases not matched to a gene; V was cut back by 5 bases and J by 8 bases. The CDR3 runs 16 residues. In nucleotides, the CDR3 is TGTGCCAGCAGTCCGACTAGCGGGAGCAGAAAGGATGAGCAGTTCTTC. Protein: CASSPTSGSRKDEQFF.

The chain joins TRBV5-1 to TRBJ2-4; D not resolved. V was trimmed by 0 bases and J by 6 bases, leaving 4 bases between them. Germline V gene data show CDR1 as SGHRS and CDR2 as YFSETQ. This CDR3 is 12 amino acids long. CDR3 in DNA: TGCGCCAGCAGCTTGGAGAGAAACATTCAGTACTTC. The encoded protein is CASSLERNIQYF.

This chain connects TRBV4-1 to TRBJ1-2; D ambiguous. Germline V CDR1 and CDR2: MGHRA, YSYEKL. The germline V and J ends were trimmed by 0 bases and 6 bases, with 8 bases remaining between them. This CDR3 region has 13 residues. CDR3 amino acids: CASSQEEGDGYTF. The CDR3 DNA reads TGCGCCAGCAGCCAAGAAGAAGGAGATGGCTACACCTTC.

With regard to this clonotype: A single base separates this from a much larger clone, so it may be a read error. This chain connects TRBV21-1 to TRBJ2-1. TRBV21-1 is classified as a pseudogene. The length of the CDR3 is 16 residues. This chain's CDR3 is CASSKRADNPYNEQFF. DNA for the CDR3: TGTGCCAGCAGCAAAAGAGCTGACAATCCCTACAATGAGCAGTTCTTC.

The chain couples TRBV4-2 to TRBJ1-4, with D perhaps matching TRBD1 (5 bases). The CDR3 spans 14 residues. V was clipped by 3 bases and J by 5 bases, with 10 bases between them. Per the germline V gene, CDR1 is LGHNA and CDR2 is YNFKEQ. The DNA of the CDR3 is TGTGCCAGCAGCCAGCCCCAGGGAAATGAAAAACTGTTTTTT. Protein product: CASSQPQGNEKLFF.

At least ten counts were recorded for this clonotype. This chain joins TRBV6-1 and TRBJ2-2; 10 bases are a match to TRBD2. The germline gives CDR1 MNHNS, CDR2 SASEGT. Germline trimming cut 1 base from V and 7 bases from J; bases unmatched to any gene: 3. The CDR3 contains 15 residues. CDR3 protein: CASSEERGGVGELFF. CDR3 nucleotides: TGTGCCAGCAGTGAAGAGCGGGGGGGTGTCGGGGAGCTGTTTTTT.